The sample holds a few counts of the clone carrying this TCR beta chain. This sample was included in a study of cytomegalovirus exposure and HLA in healthy donors. Study as a whole: Across more than 350 genotyped donors, approximately 81% landed in the Caucasian-associated ancestry cluster.

13 Jbeta primers and 60 Vbeta primers were used for the PCR. Data came from immunoSEQ multiplex PCR; TCRdb stores just in-frame clones and leaves some out. Of some 200,000 clones listed, about 80% are singletons. Trimming shortened V by 1 base and J by 2 bases, and 11 bases separated the two germline ends. Germline CDR1 LNHDA, CDR2 SQIVND (reference sequence). CDR3 length: 15 residues. Sequenced sample: PBMCs. The clonotype comes from a man between 18 and 29 years old in good health and CMV-seronegative. The chain combines TRBV19 with TRBJ1-1; a possible D gene is TRBD1 (5 bases). The CDR3 coding sequence is TGTGCCAGTAGTATAGGTCGGGGGGGAAACACTGAAGCTTTCTTT. It specifies CASSIGRGGNTEAFF. The entire variable domain, with the rest obtained from reference TRBV19 and TRBJ1-1, is as follows: DGGITQSPKYLFRKEGQNVTLSCEQNLNHDAMYWYRQDPGQGLRLIYYSQIVNDFQKGDIAEGYSVSREKKESFPLTVTSAQKNPTAFYLCASSIGRGGNTEAFFGQGTRLTVV.